The 24 T cell receptor beta chains listed next were all sequenced from one sample in a study of T cell responses to AZD1222 COVID-19 vaccine. Produced via immunoSEQ multiplex PCR; TCRdb's table is partial and in-frame only. The sample yields 100,000 or so clones, approximately 81% seen once. This material consisted of peripheral blood, taken on day 0 of AZD1222 vaccination. The origin of the receptors is an adult in good health.

The V and J genes are TRBV6-5 and TRBJ1-2, with D uncertain. V lost 2 bases, J lost 5 bases, and 9 bases lay in between. The length of the CDR3 is 13 residues. Per germline, CDR1 MNHEY and CDR2 SVGAGI. In DNA, the CDR3 is TGTGCCAGCAGTTACCGGCTGGAATATGGCTACACCTTC. This codes for CASSYRLEYGYTF.

This clone was detected only once. The chain employs TRBV24-1 and TRBJ2-2; D is ambiguous. V shed 6 bases and J shed 7 bases, with 8 bases lying between them. Germline assignment: CDR1 KGHDR and CDR2 SFDVKD. This CDR3 is built from 12 residues. The CDR3 protein is CATSLAVGELFF. In DNA, the CDR3 is TGTGCCACCAGTCTGGCGGTCGGGGAGCTGTTTTTT.

The CDR3 coding sequence is TGTGCCAGCAGTTATGGGGGCAGGGTTAATGAAAAACTGTTTTTT. Translated, it gives CASSYGGRVNEKLFF. This sequence joins TRBV6-5 and TRBJ1-4; D may be TRBD1 (6 bases). V lost 3 bases to trimming and J lost 4 bases, with 12 bases between them. Germline V gene data show CDR1 as MNHEY and CDR2 as SVGAGI. This CDR3 comprises 15 residues.

This clone was found a few times. The chain uses TRBV11-3 and TRBJ2-5; D may be TRBD2 (6 bases). Looked up from germline, CDR1 is SGHNT and CDR2 is YENEEA. V shed 3 bases and J shed 2 bases, with 13 bases lying between them. The CDR3 covers 15 residues. The CDR3 loop reads CASSLTWGVQETQYF. CDR3 nucleotide sequence: TGTGCCAGCAGCTTGACCTGGGGGGTTCAAGAGACCCAGTACTTC. Full variable domain (missing parts from reference TRBV11-3 and TRBJ2-5): EAGVVQSPRYKIIEKKQPVAFWCNPISGHNTLYWYLQNLGQGPELLIRYENEEAVDDSQLPKDRFSAERLKGVDSTLKIQPAELGDSAVYLCASSLTWGVQETQYFGPGTRLLVL.

This clone has just a few counts. The chain links TRBV19 to TRBJ1-5; 8 bases are shared with TRBD1. Trimming took 5 bases from V and 0 from J; bases not matched to a gene: 6. Per germline, CDR1 LNHDA and CDR2 SQIVND (reference sequence). The length of the CDR3 is 16 residues. CDR3 region: CASSLMGQASNQPQHF. In DNA form, the CDR3 reads TGTGCCAGTAGTTTGATGGGACAGGCTAGCAATCAGCCCCAGCATTTT.

V is TRBV29-1 and J is TRBJ2-2; D remains ambiguous. The CDR3 runs to 14 residues. Germline V gene data show CDR1 as SQVTM and CDR2 as ANQGSEA. V lost 0 bases to trimming and J lost 4 bases, with 9 bases between them. CDR3 sequence reads: CSVEDYPGTGELFF. CDR3 DNA: TGCAGCGTTGAAGATTATCCGGGCACCGGGGAGCTGTTTTTT.

The chain carries TRBV6-2 or TRBV6-3 and TRBJ1-1; D is ambiguous. CDR1 and CDR2 (germline): MNHEY, SVGEGT. V was cut by 4 bases and J by 5 bases, with 14 bases left in between. CDR3 length: 14 amino acids. The DNA of the CDR3 is TGTGCCAGCAGTTCCCTGACATCTAAGACTGAAGCTTTCTTT. Translation: CASSSLTSKTEAFF.

This clone was counted a few times. The chain recombines TRBV7-3 with TRBJ2-5, with D hard to call. The length of the CDR3 is 14 residues. The V end was cut by 4 bases, the J end by 2 bases, with 11 bases between. The germline V gene encodes CDR1 SGHTA and CDR2 FQGTGA. CDR3 sequence (DNA): TGTGCCAGCAGCTCACACCTGGGGCAAGAGACCCAGTACTTC. Its translation is CASSSHLGQETQYF.

This chain joins TRBV5-4 and TRBJ1-1; D is unresolved. CDR1 is SGHNT and CDR2 is YYREEE in the germline V gene (reference sequence). This CDR3 contains 14 residues. Trimming took off 3 bases at V and 2 bases at J, with 11 bases between the two ends. The CDR3 is CASSSRDSNTEAFF. The CDR3 DNA follows: TGTGCCAGCAGCTCGCGGGATTCAAACACTGAAGCTTTCTTT.

This clone appeared a few times. V gene TRBV21-1 combines with J gene TRBJ1-2; TRBD1, the table's D call, was not compared with the DNA. TRBV21-1 is an annotated pseudogene. This CDR3 has 16 amino acids. This CDR3 is CASSKDPPGSNYGYTF. The CDR3 DNA follows: TGTGCCAGCAGCAAAGATCCCCCAGGTTCTAACTATGGCTACACCTTC.

The CDR3 here is CASSPPVGSGGMAEAFF. CDR3 nucleotides: TGTGCCAGCTCACCGCCAGTGGGATCTGGTGGTATGGCTGAAGCTTTCTTT. The genes are TRBV18 and TRBJ1-1; the D is unclear. Germline V gene lookup returns CDR1 KGHSH and CDR2 LQKENI. CDR3 size: 17 residues. Trimming cost V 3 bases and J 6 bases, with 23 bases left between them.

The J gene is TRBJ2-3, the V gene TRBV19; 7 nucleotides match TRBD1. This CDR3 spans 16 amino acids. The germline V gene encodes CDR1 LNHDA and CDR2 SQIVND (reference sequence). The V and J ends lost 6 bases and 1 base, in that order; junction bases with no gene match: 10. CDR3 sequence (DNA): TGTGCCAGTAGAAGACAGGGTCGTGTAGGCACAGATACGCAGTATTTT. Translating it yields CASRRQGRVGTDTQYF.

The chain carries TRBV29-1 and TRBJ1-2, with 8 bases matching TRBD1. Germline V gene lookup returns CDR1 SQVTM and CDR2 ANQGSEA. CDR3 length: 14 amino acids. After removal of 3 bases from V and 4 bases from J, the junction contained 7 bases not matched to a gene. CDR3 loop: CSVEFRQGSYGYTF. CDR3 DNA: TGCAGCGTTGAGTTCCGACAGGGGAGCTATGGCTACACCTTC.

This clone was counted between two and nine times. This chain joins TRBV11-2 and TRBJ2-2; 9 bases agree with TRBD2. This CDR3 region has 19 residues. V lost 5 bases, J lost 4 bases, and 17 bases stayed unmatched. Germline V gene data show CDR1 as SGHAT and CDR2 as FQNNGV. CDR3 sequence (DNA): TGTGCCAGCAGCCCGCCCTGGCTAGCGGGACCTAGTGGCACCGGGGAGCTGTTTTTT. Translated, it gives CASSPPWLAGPSGTGELFF. The variable domain in full, completed from reference TRBV11-2 and TRBJ2-2, reads EAGVAQSPRYKIIEKRQSVAFWCNPISGHATLYWYQQILGQGPKLLIQFQNNGVVDDSQLPKDRFSAERLKGVDSTLKIQPAKLEDSAVYLCASSPPWLAGPSGTGELFFGEGSRLTVL.

The rearrangement uses TRBV11-3 and TRBJ2-7, with D possibly TRBD1 on 6 matching bases. Germline lookup yields CDR1 SGHNT and CDR2 YENEEA. The CDR3 consists of 13 residues. V was trimmed by 4 bases and J by 2 bases, leaving 9 bases between them. As DNA, the CDR3 is TGTGCCAGCAGCTCCACAGGGACCTACGAGCAGTACTTC. It yields the protein CASSSTGTYEQYF.

This clone has just one count. The rearrangement joins TRBV7-8 to TRBJ2-1, with TRBD2 matching 8 bases. The germline V gene encodes CDR1 SGHVS and CDR2 FQNEAQ. J was trimmed by 2 bases and V by 7 bases; bases with no gene match: 1. This CDR3 is built from 13 residues. The CDR3 DNA is TGTGCCAGCACTAGCGGGCCCTACAATGAGCAGTTCTTC. Protein: CASTSGPYNEQFF. Looking up the rest from reference TRBV7-8 and TRBJ2-1 gives the full variable domain: GAGVSQSPRYKVAKRGQDVALRCDPISGHVSLFWYQQALGQGPEFLTYFQNEAQLDKSGLPSDRFFAERPEGSVSTLKIQRTQQEDSAVYLCASTSGPYNEQFFGPGTRLTVL.

On this clone itself: One end of the junction varies from germline; a read error may be responsible. The V gene is TRBV12-3 or TRBV12-4, the J gene TRBJ2-7, with 8 bases fitting TRBD2. This CDR3 is 13 amino acids long. CDR3 sequence (DNA): TGTGCCAGCAGCTTAGCGGGATGGTACGAGCAGTACTTC. Translation gives CASSLAGWYEQYF.

The chain combines TRBV19 with TRBJ1-5; D unclear. The CDR3 is made up of 15 amino acids. The germline V and J ends were trimmed by 7 bases and 0 bases, with 13 bases remaining between them. Germline V gives CDR1 LNHDA, CDR2 SQIVND (reference sequence). The CDR3 nucleotides are TGTGCCAGTACTGAGACGGGGAATAGCAATCAGCCCCAGCATTTT. Translating it yields CASTETGNSNQPQHF.

V usage is TRBV6-5 and J usage is TRBJ1-1, with D possibly being TRBD1 (6 bases). The CDR3 has 15 residues. Germline lookup yields CDR1 MNHEY and CDR2 SVGAGI. Trimming shortened V by 2 bases and J by 0 bases, and 10 bases separated the two germline ends. The CDR3 DNA reads TGTGCCAGCAGTTACCCGGGGGGCCTGAACACTGAAGCTTTCTTT. This gives the protein CASSYPGGLNTEAFF.

CDR3 in amino acids: CASSSPGTGNTEAFF. Written as DNA, the CDR3 is TGTGCCAGCAGTTCTCCCGGGACAGGGAACACTGAAGCTTTCTTT. The V and J genes are TRBV28 and TRBJ1-1, with 8 bases lining up with TRBD1. CDR1 is MDHEN and CDR2 is SYDVKM in the germline V gene. The V and J ends lost 4 bases and 1 base, in that order; junction bases with no gene match: 5. The CDR3 is 15 residues long.

V gene TRBV23-1 combines with J gene TRBJ1-6; TRBD1 matches 10 bases. TRBV23-1 is identified as an open reading frame with a role that is uncertain. V dropped 11 bases and J dropped 8; count of bases not matched to a gene: 15. This CDR3 has 16 residues. CDR3 residues: CARRQPGDRGDSPLHF. The CDR3 nucleotides read TGCGCCCGCCGTCAACCGGGGGACAGGGGAGATTCACCCCTCCACTTT.

On this clone: At one boundary the junction diverges from the germline segment, which might be a read error. The V call is TRBV5-1, the J call TRBJ1-2; the D gene is possibly TRBD1 (5 bases). The CDR3 is made up of 13 amino acids. Germline CDR1 SGHRS, CDR2 YFSETQ. The CDR3 DNA reads as TGCGCCAGCAGTTTGGGGCTCTACTATGGCTACACCTTC. This translates into CASSLGLYYGYTF. The variable domain in full, completed from reference TRBV5-1 and TRBJ1-2, reads KAGVTQTPRYLIKTRGQQVTLSCSPISGHRSVSWYQQTPGQGLQFLFEYFSETQRNKGNFPGRFSGRQFSNSRSEMNVSTLELGDSALYLCASSLGLYYGYTFGSGTRLTVV.

This clone has just one count. The chain recombines TRBV4-1 with TRBJ1-2, with a weak D call TRBD1 (5 bases). CDR1 and CDR2 from the germline V gene are MGHRA and YSYEKL. This CDR3 region has 14 residues. V gave up 2 bases and J gave up 2 bases, with 9 bases separating them. The chain's CDR3 is CASSQTGVNYGYTF. In DNA, the CDR3 is TGCGCCAGCAGCCAAACGGGGGTGAACTATGGCTACACCTTC.

The count of this clone is one. This chain uses TRBV4-2 with TRBJ2-5; a weak D match, TRBD2 (7 bases). In germline, CDR1 is LGHNA, CDR2 YNFKEQ. Trimming shortened V by 4 bases and J by 5 bases, and 20 bases separated the two germline ends. CDR3 size: 16 residues. The CDR3 spells CASSPPRPGGEETQYF. The CDR3, as DNA: TGTGCCAGCAGCCCGCCCCGGCCGGGGGGCGAGGAGACCCAGTACTTC.